This entry lists 25 T cell receptor beta chains sequenced from one sample in a study of early T cells in non-severe SARS-CoV-2 infection. TCRdb re-called the 5' RACE reads through MiXCR, storing one row per CDR3 protein. The table has some 61,000 distinct CDR3 sequences, approximately 10% seen once. This specimen was whole blood, taken at baseline. Every receptor here comes from an adult who was a healthcare worker with PCR-confirmed SARS-CoV-2 infection or an uninfected control (not recorded which).

This rearrangement joins TRBV14 to TRBJ2-1; the match to TRBD1 covers 7 bases. The junction had 1 base not matched to a gene; V was cut back by 4 bases and J by 4 bases. The CDR3 runs to 13 residues. Looked up from germline, CDR1 is SGHDN and CDR2 is FVKESK. CDR3: CASSPGQYNEQFF. CDR3 DNA sequence: TGTGCCAGCAGCCCGGGACAGTACAATGAGCAGTTCTTC.

The rearrangement joins TRBV18 to TRBJ2-1, with 9 bases identical to TRBD2. The CDR3 consists of 15 residues. The trim removed 0 bases at V and 7 bases at J, leaving 4 bases unmatched. Germline lookup yields CDR1 KGHSH and CDR2 LQKENI. CDR3 region: CASSPPAGGGNEQFF. The CDR3 DNA reads TGTGCCAGCTCACCACCAGCGGGAGGTGGGAATGAGCAGTTCTTC.

The chain employs TRBV24-1 and TRBJ2-3; D remains ambiguous. The CDR3 loop spans 16 amino acids. Per the germline V gene, CDR1 is KGHDR and CDR2 is SFDVKD. Trimming left V 1 base short and J 0 bases short, with 10 bases between. CDR3 sequence (DNA): TGTGCCACCAGTGATTTAGAGCAGCGAAGCACAGATACGCAGTATTTT. This translates into CATSDLEQRSTDTQYF.

The table lists this clonotype with many counts. The chain uses TRBV19 and TRBJ2-1; 8 nucleotides match TRBD1. In germline, CDR1 is LNHDA, CDR2 SQIVND (reference sequence). V lost 3 bases, J lost 7 bases, and 8 bases stayed unmatched. The CDR3 covers 15 residues. CDR3: CASSMPGQARNEQFF. The CDR3 DNA is TGTGCCAGTAGTATGCCGGGACAGGCGAGGAATGAGCAGTTCTTC.

The chain couples TRBV6-2 or TRBV6-3 to TRBJ2-1; D not resolved. The germline V gene has CDR1 MNHEY and CDR2 SVGEGT. This CDR3 comprises 16 residues. Trimming shortened V by 4 bases and J by 2 bases, and 15 bases separated the two germline ends. Here the CDR3 reads CASSSIEGYTYNEQFF. DNA of the CDR3: TGTGCCAGCAGTTCTATAGAAGGGTACACCTACAATGAGCAGTTCTTC.

The chain recombines TRBV11-3 with TRBJ1-1; the D gene is possibly TRBD1 (6 bases). V gave up 4 bases and J gave up 4 bases, with 13 bases separating them. There are 14 residues in the CDR3. CDR1 and CDR2 from the germline V gene are SGHNT and YENEEA. The CDR3 DNA reads TGTGCCAGCAGCTCGAGATCGGACAGCACTGAAGCTTTCTTT. Translated: CASSSRSDSTEAFF. Filled out from reference TRBV11-3 and TRBJ1-1, the complete variable domain reads EAGVVQSPRYKIIEKKQPVAFWCNPISGHNTLYWYLQNLGQGPELLIRYENEEAVDDSQLPKDRFSAERLKGVDSTLKIQPAELGDSAVYLCASSSRSDSTEAFFGQGTRLTVV.

This clonotype was counted ten times or more. J is TRBJ2-7 and V is TRBV5-1, with no clear D. From germline, CDR1 is SGHRS and CDR2 YFSETQ. V lost 4 bases to trimming and J lost 0 bases, with 14 bases between them. CDR3 size: 15 residues. In DNA form, the CDR3 reads TGCGCCAGCAGCCCCGGGCCTCACCTCTCCTACGAGCAGTACTTC. Amino acids: CASSPGPHLSYEQYF.

There are many counts of this clonotype. This sequence joins TRBV29-1 and TRBJ2-3, with 9 bases identical to TRBD1. Germline-derived CDR1 and CDR2 are SQVTM and ANQGSEA. The length of the CDR3 is 13 residues. With 6 bases clipped from V and 4 bases from J, the junction kept 5 bases outside the gene matches. CDR3 nucleotides: TGCAGCGTGGCACGACAGGGGGCAGATACGCAGTATTTT. Translation: CSVARQGADTQYF.

The chain joins TRBV24-1 to TRBJ2-3, with 8 bases fitting TRBD2. Germline-derived CDR1 and CDR2 are KGHDR and SFDVKD. V was clipped by 1 base and J by 2 bases; unmatched bases: 1. This CDR3 contains 15 residues. CDR3 region: CATSDLAGDTDTQYF. CDR3 sequence (DNA): TGTGCCACCAGTGATTTAGCGGGGGACACAGATACGCAGTATTTT.

The sample holds a few counts of this clonotype. The genes are TRBV30 and TRBJ1-5; no clear D gene. Germline CDR1 and CDR2: GTSNPN and SVGIG (reference sequence). This CDR3 region has 14 residues. Deletions cut 1 base from V and 0 bases from J, with 7 bases between. The CDR3 spells CAWSEGYSNQPQHF. The DNA of the CDR3 is TGTGCCTGGAGTGAGGGATATAGCAATCAGCCCCAGCATTTT.

The chain links TRBV7-9 to TRBJ2-5; D is undetermined. The CDR3 is 12 amino acids. V lost 2 bases and J lost 5, with 6 bases in between. Per the germline V gene, CDR1 is SEHNR and CDR2 is FQNEAQ (reference sequence). The CDR3 sequence: CASSLLWETQYF. DNA of the CDR3: TGTGCCAGCAGCTTATTATGGGAGACCCAGTACTTC.

This clonotype was recorded at least ten times. The chain recombines TRBV11-2 with TRBJ2-7; TRBD2 might be the D (6 bases). CDR3 size: 14 residues. V was pared by 2 bases and J by 7 bases, with 15 bases between. Germline CDR1 SGHAT, CDR2 FQNNGV. CDR3: CASSLTGYGREQYF. The CDR3 bases are TGTGCCAGCAGCTTAACCGGGTATGGGAGGGAGCAGTACTTC.

The sample holds many counts of this clonotype. The CDR3 loop reads CSASALAGPGEQYF. The CDR3, as DNA: TGCAGTGCGAGCGCCCTAGCGGGGCCGGGAGAGCAGTACTTC. The chain carries TRBV20-1 and TRBJ2-7; 9 bases fit TRBD2. CDR3 size: 14 residues. V was pared by 6 bases and J by 7 bases, with 13 bases of the junction left unmatched. Germline-derived CDR1 and CDR2 are DFQATT and SNEGSKA (reference sequence).

In its sample, this clonotype was seen many times. The chain uses TRBV28 and TRBJ1-5; 8 bases align to TRBD1. J gave up 1 base and V 3 bases, and 17 bases lay outside the gene matches. This CDR3 comprises 20 residues. Germline assignment: CDR1 MDHEN and CDR2 SYDVKM. The DNA for the CDR3 is TGTGCCAGCAGTTTGATTCTTCTTCGGGCAGGGGGCGCGAGCAATCAGCCCCAGCATTTT. Residues: CASSLILLRAGGASNQPQHF.

This clonotype has ten or more counts. The chain employs TRBV12-2 and TRBJ1-2; TRBD1 is the table's D call, not checked against the DNA. TRBV12-2 is a known pseudogene. The CDR3 has 15 amino acids. CDR3 sequence: CASRRIQVSEYGYTF. The CDR3 region has the DNA TGTGCAAGTCGCCGCATACAGGTTTCGGAGTATGGCTACACCTTC.

This clonotype was recorded many times. CDR3 nucleotides: TGTGCCAGTAGTGCCCCAGGCGGATCCCTCGGCTACACCTTC. Residues: CASSAPGGSLGYTF. The V and J genes are TRBV19 and TRBJ1-2; no clear D gene. CDR1 is LNHDA and CDR2 is SQIVND in the germline V gene (reference sequence). Trimming took off 5 bases at V and 8 bases at J, with 18 bases between the two ends. There are 14 residues in the CDR3.

This clonotype is labeled large. J is TRBJ2-3 and V is TRBV7-9; D possibly matches TRBD1 or TRBD2 (6 bases each). With 5 bases removed from V and 2 bases from J, the gap between germline ends came to 17 bases. The CDR3 covers 16 residues. CDR1 and CDR2 from the germline V gene are SEHNR and FQNEAQ (reference sequence). CDR3 nucleotides: TGTGCCAGCAGCGGGCCGACAGGAGGGGCCACAGATACGCAGTATTTT. Amino acid sequence: CASSGPTGGATDTQYF.

This clonotype turned up a few times. The chain recombines TRBV5-4 with TRBJ2-3, with D perhaps given as TRBD1 or TRBD2 (5 bases each). Trimming removed 0 bases from V and 1 base from J, with 9 bases in between. The CDR3 has 15 amino acids. Germline-derived CDR1 and CDR2 are SGHNT and YYREEE (reference sequence). The CDR3 DNA reads TGTGCCAGCAGCTTGGGAGGGGCGGGCACAGATACGCAGTATTTT. Its translation is CASSLGGAGTDTQYF. The full variable domain, with the rest looked up from reference TRBV5-4 and TRBJ2-3, is ETGVTQSPTHLIKTRGQQVTLRCSSQSGHNTVSWYQQALGQGPQFIFQYYREEENGRGNFPPRFSGLQFPNYSSELNVNALELDDSALYLCASSLGGAGTDTQYFGPGTRLTVL.

The V call is TRBV5-1, the J call TRBJ2-1, with 7 bases fitting TRBD2. This CDR3 spans 15 amino acids. With 7 bases clipped from V and 6 bases from J, the junction kept 13 bases outside the gene matches. Germline V gives CDR1 SGHRS, CDR2 YFSETQ. CDR3 protein: CASALRWEGRNEQFF. Here the CDR3 DNA reads TGCGCCAGCGCTCTCAGGTGGGAGGGCCGCAATGAGCAGTTCTTC.

This clonotype has a handful of counts. The CDR3 loop reads CASLREGTEAFF. The CDR3 DNA is TGTGCCAGCCTCAGGGAGGGCACTGAAGCTTTCTTT. The rearrangement uses TRBV2 and TRBJ1-1, with D possibly TRBD1 on 5 matching bases. V was clipped by 8 bases and J by 4 bases, with 11 bases between them. This CDR3 comprises 12 residues. Per germline, CDR1 SNHLY and CDR2 FYNNEI.

There are a few counts of this clonotype. A much larger clone lies a single base off, so this may be a read error. This rearrangement joins TRBV6-5 to TRBJ2-1; 9 bases are a match to TRBD2. The germline V gene encodes CDR1 MNHEY and CDR2 SVGAGI. The J segment lost 8 bases and the V segment lost 6 bases, leaving 11 bases of the junction unmatched. The CDR3 spans 15 residues. The CDR3 DNA follows: TGTGCCAGCAGGGAGGGACTAGCAGTTTACGATGAGCAGTTCTTC. It is translated as CASREGLAVYDEQFF.

V gene TRBV5-1 combines with J gene TRBJ2-1; no definite D call. Trimming stripped 3 bases from V and 9 bases from J, with 7 bases between. This CDR3 comprises 11 residues. Germline V gene data show CDR1 as SGHRS and CDR2 as YFSETQ. The chain's CDR3 is CASSSQFEQFF. The CDR3 DNA reads TGCGCCAGCAGCTCTCAGTTTGAGCAGTTCTTC.

This sequence joins TRBV6-5 and TRBJ2-7; a possible D gene is TRBD1 (5 bases). Per germline, CDR1 MNHEY and CDR2 SVGAGI. Trimming removed 6 bases from V and 3 bases from J, with 18 bases in between. The CDR3 covers 15 residues. In DNA form, the CDR3 reads TGTGCCAGCAGCCTCTCTGGCAGGGCCTACTACGAGCAGTACTTC. Translating gives CASSLSGRAYYEQYF.

This clonotype was counted only a few times. The chain is built from TRBV19 and TRBJ1-2; D uncertain. The germline V gene has CDR1 LNHDA and CDR2 SQIVND (reference sequence). V was cut by 3 bases and J by 7 bases, with 12 bases left in between. The CDR3 consists of 13 residues. The DNA of the CDR3 is TGTGCCAGTAGTATTTTAGGGAACGGTGGCTACACCTTC. It yields the protein CASSILGNGGYTF.

This clonotype was counted a few times. V gene TRBV4-1 combines with J gene TRBJ2-1; D remains ambiguous. CDR1 and CDR2 from the germline V gene are MGHRA and YSYEKL. The CDR3 is 14 residues long. The V end was cut by 1 base, the J end by 3 bases, with 7 bases between. The CDR3 DNA reads as TGCGCCAGCAGCCAAGTTGGGGACTACAATGAGCAGTTCTTC. It translates to CASSQVGDYNEQFF.